The rows below give T cell receptor beta chains drawn from one sample of a study of blood T cell repertoires in COVID-19. The table came from immunoSEQ multiplex PCR; TCRdb's copy has only in-frame clones and leaves some out. The top ten clones hold 5.5% to 7.5% of a sample with approximately 77,000 clones, about 91% of them seen once. Sequences were obtained from peripheral blood. The receptors originated from a woman at least 80 years old with acute or convalescent COVID-19. CDR3s include the opening cysteine and the closing phenylalanine or tryptophan. Fields, in order: D gene, V gene, clone size, J gene, CDR3 DNA, CDR3 protein. A D gene is named only where the DNA matches it firmly. The size entry is marked missing in some rows and otherwise reads once, few, many or a size class.

D: TRBD2
V: TRBV5-4
size: .
J: TRBJ2-4
DNA: TGTGCCAGCAGCGTCGGACTAGCGGGAGGAGCCAAAAACATTCAGTACTTC
CDR3: CASSVGLAGGAKNIQYF

D: .
V: TRBV7-8
size: .
J: TRBJ1-3
DNA: TGTGCCAGCAGCCACCCCGGGGGGGCCGCTGGAAACACCATATATTTT
CDR3: CASSHPGGAAGNTIYF

D: .
V: TRBV18
size: .
J: TRBJ2-5
DNA: TGTGCCAGCTCACCGCGGGTGGGTCGAGAGACCCAGTACTTC
CDR3: CASSPRVGRETQYF

D: .
V: TRBV4-2
size: .
J: TRBJ2-2
DNA: TGTGCCAGCAGCCAAGCCACAGGGCTTAACACCGGGGAGCTGTTTTTT
CDR3: CASSQATGLNTGELFF

D: TRBD2
V: TRBV13
size: .
J: TRBJ2-3
DNA: TGTGCCAGCAGCTTTAGCGGGGGGGCGGCAGATACGCAGTATTTT
CDR3: CASSFSGGAADTQYF

D: .
V: TRBV7-9
size: .
J: TRBJ1-6
DNA: TGTGCCAGCAGCTTAGGGCAGTCCTATTCACCCCTCCACTTT
CDR3: CASSLGQSYSPLHF

D: .
V: TRBV19
size: .
J: TRBJ2-3
DNA: TGTGCCAGTAGGTGGGAGTTCACAGATACGCAGTATTTT
CDR3: CASRWEFTDTQYF

D: .
V: TRBV4-3
size: .
J: TRBJ1-5
DNA: TGCGCCAGCAGCCGACCACCTCCGACAGTGGAGAGCAATCAGCCCCAGCATTTT
CDR3: CASSRPPPTVESNQPQHF

D: .
V: TRBV7-8
size: .
J: TRBJ1-1
DNA: TGTGCCAGCAGCTATAGAGAGGTGAACACTGAAGCTTTCTTT
CDR3: CASSYREVNTEAFF

D: .
V: TRBV6-6
size: .
J: TRBJ1-6
DNA: TGTGCCAGCAGCCTACCCGGGGGTTATTCACCCCTCCACTTT
CDR3: CASSLPGGYSPLHF

D: TRBD2
V: TRBV3-1/TRBV3-2
size: .
J: TRBJ2-5
DNA: TGTGCCAGCAGCCTAGAAAGGACTAGAAGAGAGACCCAGTACTTC
CDR3: CASSLERTRRETQYF

D: TRBD1
V: TRBV19
size: .
J: TRBJ2-7
DNA: TGTGCCAGTAGCCCTTCGCAGGGGGTCTACGAGCAGTACTTC
CDR3: CASSPSQGVYEQYF

D: .
V: TRBV7-2
size: .
J: TRBJ2-5
DNA: TGTGCCAGCAGCTTCGGGGAAGAGACCCAGTACTTC
CDR3: CASSFGEETQYF

D: .
V: TRBV10-3
size: .
J: TRBJ1-5
DNA: TGTGCCATCAGCTCCGTCAATCAGCCCCAGCATTTT
CDR3: CAISSVNQPQHF

D: TRBD2
V: TRBV6-1
size: .
J: TRBJ2-5
DNA: TGTGCCAGCAGTGAAACGCCTAGCGGCCAAGAGACCCAGTACTTC
CDR3: CASSETPSGQETQYF

D: .
V: TRBV7-2
size: few
J: TRBJ2-1
DNA: TGTGCCAGCAGCTTTGGTCGGGGGGCTAATGAGCAGTTCTTC
CDR3: CASSFGRGANEQFF

D: TRBD1
V: TRBV5-1
size: .
J: TRBJ2-2
DNA: TGCGCCAGCAGAAAGGGACAGGGACACACCGGGGAGCTGTTTTTT
CDR3: CASRKGQGHTGELFF

D: TRBD1
V: TRBV28
size: .
J: TRBJ2-7
DNA: TGTGCCAGCAGTCCGACAGGGGCCAGCTCCTACGAGCAGTACTTC
CDR3: CASSPTGASSYEQYF

D: TRBD1
V: TRBV2
size: .
J: TRBJ2-4
DNA: TGTGCCAGCAGTCCCAGGACAGGTGGATACATTCAGTACTTC
CDR3: CASSPRTGGYIQYF

D: .
V: TRBV18
size: .
J: TRBJ1-5
DNA: TGTGCCAGCTCACCGGAGGCGGCTCAGGATCAGCCCCAGCATTTT
CDR3: CASSPEAAQDQPQHF

D: TRBD2
V: TRBV19
size: few
J: TRBJ2-1
DNA: TGTGCCAGTAGTCCGCCGGGACTAGGCTCCTACAATGAGCAGTTCTTC
CDR3: CASSPPGLGSYNEQFF

D: TRBD1
V: TRBV7-2
size: few
J: TRBJ2-3
DNA: TGTGCCAGCAGCCCAGCGGGACAGGGAACAGATACGCAGTATTTT
CDR3: CASSPAGQGTDTQYF

D: .
V: TRBV19
size: .
J: TRBJ1-1
DNA: TGTGCCAGTACCCTGGGGGAGGTACGGACTGAAGCTTTCTTT
CDR3: CASTLGEVRTEAFF

D: TRBD2
V: TRBV7-2
size: .
J: TRBJ2-5
DNA: TGTGCCAGCAGCGCGGGACTAGCGGCGGAGACCCAGTACTTC
CDR3: CASSAGLAAETQYF

D: .
V: TRBV6-2/TRBV6-3
size: .
J: TRBJ2-7
DNA: TGTGCCAGCAGTTTGGGGCCGGCCTACGAGCAGTACTTC
CDR3: CASSLGPAYEQYF

D: .
V: TRBV19
size: .
J: TRBJ1-6
DNA: TGTGCCAGTAGCGGGGAATTGGGTTCACCCCTCCACTTT
CDR3: CASSGELGSPLHF

D: .
V: TRBV7-2
size: .
J: TRBJ1-2
DNA: TGTGCCAGCAGCTTAGGGACACGGGCTGGCTACACCTTC
CDR3: CASSLGTRAGYTF